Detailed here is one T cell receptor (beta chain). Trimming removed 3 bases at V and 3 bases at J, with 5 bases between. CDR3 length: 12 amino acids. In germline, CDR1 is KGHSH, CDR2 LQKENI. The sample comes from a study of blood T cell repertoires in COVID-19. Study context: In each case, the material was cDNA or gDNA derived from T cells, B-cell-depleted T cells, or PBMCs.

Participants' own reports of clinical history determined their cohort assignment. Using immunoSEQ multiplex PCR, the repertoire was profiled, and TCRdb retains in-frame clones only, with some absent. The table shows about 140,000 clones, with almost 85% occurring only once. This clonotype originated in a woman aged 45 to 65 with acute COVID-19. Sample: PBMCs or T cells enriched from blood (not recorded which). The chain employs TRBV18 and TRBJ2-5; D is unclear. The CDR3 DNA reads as TGTGCCAGCTCACCGAGAGAAGAGACCCAGTACTTC. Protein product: CASSPREETQYF.